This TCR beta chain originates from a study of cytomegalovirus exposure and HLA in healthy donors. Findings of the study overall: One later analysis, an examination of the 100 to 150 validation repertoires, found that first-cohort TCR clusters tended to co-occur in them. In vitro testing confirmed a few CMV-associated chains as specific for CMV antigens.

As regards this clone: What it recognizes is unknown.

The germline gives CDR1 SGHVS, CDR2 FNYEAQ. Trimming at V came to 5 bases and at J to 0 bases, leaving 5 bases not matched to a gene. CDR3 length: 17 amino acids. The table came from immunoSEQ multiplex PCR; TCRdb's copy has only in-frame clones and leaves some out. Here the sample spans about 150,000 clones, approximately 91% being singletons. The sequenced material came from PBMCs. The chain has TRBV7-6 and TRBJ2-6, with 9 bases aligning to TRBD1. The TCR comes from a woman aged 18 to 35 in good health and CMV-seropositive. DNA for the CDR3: TGTGCCAGCAGCCCCGGGACAGGGAACTCTGGGGCCAACGTCCTGACTTTC. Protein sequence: CASSPGTGNSGANVLTF. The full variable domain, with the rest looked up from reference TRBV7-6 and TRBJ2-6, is GAGVSQSPRYKVTKRGQDVALRCDPISGHVSLYWYRQALGQGPEFLTYFNYEAQQDKSGLPNDRFSAERPEGSISTLTIQRTEQRDSAMYRCASSPGTGNSGANVLTFGAGSRLTVL.